The 8 T cell receptor beta chains below were found in one sample sequenced in a study of shared clonotypes between healthy human individuals (dated by TCRdb to 2018 to 2021). CD8 naive samples consisted of CD45RO-negative cells that were positively selected for CCR7, yielding a CD45RA+CCR7+ population without TemRA cells. The method behind the library was the immunoSEQ multiplex PCR assay. TCRdb stores this immuneACCESS table with in-frame sequences only. Part of the clones is absent; in the studies checked, under half of the shortfall reflects unresolved V genes, and no reason is known for the rest. Here the sample has around 650,000 clones; 95% to 96% occur a single time. Approximately 0.12% of the sample belongs to the ten largest clones. Sample: naive CD8+ T cells sorted from blood. The cell subset or site label on this specimen signifies: CD45RA+CCR7+. The source is a woman aged 30 to 39 in good health.

This clone was seen once. The chain carries TRBV27 and TRBJ2-7; tentative D call: TRBD2 (5 bases). The CDR3 is 14 amino acids. V gave up 5 bases and J gave up 4 bases, with 15 bases separating them. Germline-derived CDR1 and CDR2 are MNHEY and SMNVEV (reference sequence). CDR3 protein: CASSPELELYEQYF. CDR3 DNA sequence: TGTGCCAGCAGTCCCGAACTAGAGCTTTACGAGCAGTACTTC.

The chain uses TRBV29-1 and TRBJ2-1, with a tentative D call TRBD2 (5 bases). Trimming cost V 7 bases and J 3 bases, with 13 bases left between them. CDR3 length: 13 amino acids. CDR1 SQVTM and CDR2 ANQGSEA come from the germline V gene. The CDR3 here is CSADSPNYNEQFF. The CDR3 region has the DNA TGCAGCGCGGACTCACCCAACTACAATGAGCAGTTCTTC.

The V gene is TRBV10-3, the J gene TRBJ2-7; no definite D call. The germline V gene encodes CDR1 ENHRY and CDR2 SYGVKD. V was shortened by 6 bases and J by 4 bases, with 7 bases between the two germline ends. This CDR3 has 11 residues. This CDR3 reads CAISEEYEQYF. The CDR3 coding sequence is TGTGCCATCAGCGAGGAGTACGAGCAGTACTTC.

The genes are TRBV28 and TRBJ2-5, with D maybe TRBD2 (6 bases). Trimming stripped 1 base from V and 5 bases from J, with 14 bases between. The CDR3 sequence is 15 residues long. Germline-derived CDR1 and CDR2 are MDHEN and SYDVKM. The CDR3 sequence is CASSLYNGGMETQYF. DNA for the CDR3: TGTGCCAGCAGTTTATATAACGGGGGAATGGAGACCCAGTACTTC.

The CDR3 is CASSYAYPDTQYF. Here the CDR3 DNA reads TGTGCCAGCAGTTACGCCTACCCAGATACGCAGTATTTT. The gene calls are TRBV6-5 and TRBJ2-3; no clear D gene. The V gene's germline CDR1 is MNHEY and CDR2 SVGAGI. With 2 bases removed from V and 4 bases from J, the gap between germline ends came to 7 bases. This CDR3 has 13 amino acids.

This clone was counted once. CDR3 sequence (DNA): TGTGCCAGCAGGTCCGGGTCCTTTTCCTACAATGAGCAGTTCTTC. It is translated as CASRSGSFSYNEQFF. V gene TRBV7-9 combines with J gene TRBJ2-1; unclear D gene. This CDR3 comprises 15 residues. CDR1 SEHNR and CDR2 FQNEAQ come from the germline V gene (reference sequence). Trimming shortened V by 6 bases and J by 1 base, and 13 bases separated the two germline ends.

Concerning this clone itself: This specimen includes other DNA sequences encoding the same CDR3. J is TRBJ1-1 and V is TRBV5-6; D uncertain. V was shortened by 0 bases and J by 5 bases, with 5 bases between the two germline ends. The CDR3 covers 12 residues. Germline V gene data show CDR1 as SGHDT and CDR2 as YYEEEE. This CDR3 is CASSLEGTEAFF. The DNA for the CDR3 is TGTGCCAGCAGCTTGGAAGGGACTGAAGCTTTCTTT.

The table lists this clone with a count of one. J is TRBJ2-7 and V is TRBV10-1, with D possibly being TRBD2 (5 bases). The CDR3 is 14 amino acids. Trimming shortened V by 3 bases and J by 6 bases, and 15 bases separated the two germline ends. Germline CDR1 reads WNHNN; CDR2 reads SYGVQD (reference sequence). CDR3 sequence (DNA): TGCGCCAGCAGTGAACCGGGTAGCCGGGGCGAGCAGTACTTC. Translation gives CASSEPGSRGEQYF.